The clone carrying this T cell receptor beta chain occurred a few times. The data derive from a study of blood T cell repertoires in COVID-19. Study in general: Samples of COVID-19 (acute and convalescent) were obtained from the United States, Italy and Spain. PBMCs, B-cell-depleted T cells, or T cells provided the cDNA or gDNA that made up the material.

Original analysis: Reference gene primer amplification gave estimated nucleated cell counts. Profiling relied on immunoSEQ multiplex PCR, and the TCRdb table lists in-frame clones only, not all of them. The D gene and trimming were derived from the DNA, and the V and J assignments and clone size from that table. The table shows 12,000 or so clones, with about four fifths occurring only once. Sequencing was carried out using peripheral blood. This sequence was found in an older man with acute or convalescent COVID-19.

CDR3 nucleotide sequence: TGTGCCACCAGCAGAGATCTGACGGAGAATCAGCCCCAGCATTTT. This encodes CATSRDLTENQPQHF. This chain uses TRBV15 with TRBJ1-5; D unresolved. CDR3 length: 15 residues. CDR1 and CDR2 from the germline V gene are LNHNV and YYDKDF (reference sequence). Trimming cost V 0 bases and J 4 bases, with 10 bases left between them.